Shown below are 5 T cell receptor beta chains from a single sample sequenced in a study of beta chain features in type 1 diabetes. The investigators reverse transcribed all of the isolated RNA, so they sequenced expressed TCRB transcripts. Sequenced by immunoSEQ multiplex PCR; TCRdb stores in-frame clones only, minus some. The repertoire holds around 260,000 clones, with 20% to 25% as singletons. These receptors are not linked to any known antigen. Study-level findings and limits: In every one of the four CD4+ subsets, TCRB CDR3s were moderately but significantly shorter in Type 1 diabetes patients.

The specimen sequenced was naive CD4+ T cells from blood. The receptors shown here come from a woman aged 25 to 39 with type 1 diabetes.

There are a few counts of this clone. The chain carries TRBV4-1 and TRBJ2-4; TRBD2 aligns across 10 bases. The germline gives CDR1 MGHRA, CDR2 YSYEKL. The CDR3 runs to 15 residues. V gave up 3 bases and J gave up 6 bases; unmatched junction bases: 5. CDR3 sequence (DNA): TGCGCCAGCAGCCAGCTAGGACTAGCGGTAAACATTCAGTACTTC. Translating gives CASSQLGLAVNIQYF.

This clone has only a few counts. The chain recombines TRBV9 with TRBJ2-5, with TRBD2 matching over 10 bases. Germline CDR1 reads SGDLS; CDR2 reads YYNGEE. Trimming removed 2 bases from V and 5 bases from J; junction bases left unmatched: 6. The CDR3 has 15 amino acids. The CDR3 region has the DNA TGTGCCAGCAGCGTTTTAGCGGGAGGTTGGGAGACCCAGTACTTC. It specifies CASSVLAGGWETQYF.

The gene calls are TRBV5-1 and TRBJ2-5; unclear D gene. The V gene lost 3 bases and the J gene lost 5 bases, with 14 bases spanning the gap. This CDR3 contains 14 residues. Germline V CDR1 and CDR2: SGHRS, YFSETQ. CDR3 bases: TGCGCCAGCAGCTCCCCGAGGAGCGACGAGACCCAGTACTTC. Its translation: CASSSPRSDETQYF.

The chain uses TRBV6-1 and TRBJ1-1; a possible D gene is TRBD1 (5 bases). V was pared by 6 bases and J by 1 base, with 9 bases between. The CDR3 contains 13 residues. Germline-derived CDR1 and CDR2 are MNHNS and SASEGT. The CDR3 nucleotides are TGTGCCAGCAGCGCGGGGGAGAACACTGAAGCTTTCTTT. Translated: CASSAGENTEAFF.

This clone was counted a few times. The chain recombines TRBV25-1 with TRBJ2-7; D is unresolved. The CDR3 has 13 residues. Deletions cut 3 bases from V and 2 bases from J, with 8 bases between. Germline V gene lookup returns CDR1 MGHDK and CDR2 SYGVNS. CDR3 loop: CASSDSSTYEQYF. For the CDR3, the DNA is TGTGCCAGCAGTGATTCGAGTACCTACGAGCAGTACTTC.